A selection of T cell receptor beta chains follows, all from one sample in a study of control samples from healthy donors and cancer patients. Generated by immunoSEQ multiplex PCR, the TCRdb table keeps only in-frame clones and is missing some. The sample contains 25,000 to 35,000 clones, around 92% of which appear only once. Sequences were obtained from PBMCs. Receptor source: a man between 45 and 60 years old with lung cancer. The CDR3 runs from the conserved cysteine through the conserved F or W. Clone size appears in some rows only: once, few, many, or a class for an expanded clone.

CDR3 | J | size | V
CASGPGQYYEQYF | TRBJ2-7 | once | TRBV9
CASSQMGTNNEQFF | TRBJ2-1 | - | TRBV7-3
CASSQGSLPATEAFF | TRBJ1-1 | - | TRBV3-1/TRBV3-2
CASSSPGQLLTGELFF | TRBJ2-2 | - | TRBV19
CASSYSSGAPEEKLFF | TRBJ1-4 | - | TRBV6-2/TRBV6-3
CASSPGAGATDTQYF | TRBJ2-3 | - | TRBV11-2
CASSQDVGSTEAFF | TRBJ1-1 | - | TRBV14
CASSKRGSYNEQFF | TRBJ2-1 | - | TRBV11-1
CASSWGQYSYNEQFF | TRBJ2-1 | - | TRBV7-9
CASSGIGEGNTEAFF | TRBJ1-1 | few | TRBV9
CASSSRTGWDTEAFF | TRBJ1-1 | - | TRBV5-4
CASSTGETQYF | TRBJ2-5 | - | TRBV27
CASSLTGTNTEAFF | TRBJ1-1 | - | TRBV7-3
CASSTLAGGPFAGELFF | TRBJ2-2 | - | TRBV6-2/TRBV6-3
CASSQGTGAGTEAFF | TRBJ1-1 | - | TRBV3-1/TRBV3-2
CASSFVQGEAFF | TRBJ1-1 | - | TRBV6-2/TRBV6-3
CASSWDLSRNTNYGYTF | TRBJ1-2 | - | TRBV5-1
CAWRGGQGTNEKLFF | TRBJ1-4 | - | TRBV30
CSSGAYNEQFF | TRBJ2-1 | few | TRBV20-1
CASSPEGETQYF | TRBJ2-5 | - | TRBV7-3
CASSSRTGNNEQFF | TRBJ2-1 | - | TRBV27
CASSPTTSGGAGTQYF | TRBJ2-3 | - | TRBV18
CASSLEGGLGEQYF | TRBJ2-7 | - | TRBV27
CAISVASSAGYGYTF | TRBJ1-2 | - | TRBV10-3
CASSDGVGTEAFF | TRBJ1-1 | - | TRBV6-4
CASSLWGAGETQYF | TRBJ2-5 | - | TRBV5-1
CASSKMEGFTGELFF | TRBJ2-2 | - | TRBV19
CSVLTAPGANVLTF | TRBJ2-6 | - | TRBV29-1
CASSLLVTGELFF | TRBJ2-2 | - | TRBV7-2
CASSSDSGSPLHF | TRBJ1-6 | - | TRBV14
CASSDRPAGAIAKNIQYF | TRBJ2-4 | - | TRBV11-2
CASSIVASNQPQHF | TRBJ1-5 | - | TRBV19